This is a list of T cell receptor beta chains from one sample in a study of T cell responses to AZD1222 COVID-19 vaccine. The protocol was immunoSEQ multiplex PCR, while the TCRdb copy is restricted to in-frame clones and leaves out a portion. The sample lists 85,000 to 90,000 clones; roughly 87% were seen once. The input for sequencing was peripheral blood, taken 28 days after the second AZD1222 dose. These receptor sequences come from an adult who received the AZD1222 COVID-19 vaccine. Both conserved end residues are part of each CDR3. Fields, in order: clone size, V gene, D gene, J gene, CDR3 DNA, CDR3 protein. D genes are given only for firm matches. Size is stated for part of the rows, as once, few or many counts, or as a class when the clone is expanded.

abundance: .
v_gene: TRBV5-4
d_gene: TRBD2
j_gene: TRBJ2-1
CDR3nt: TGTGCCAGCAGACTAGCGGGGGGCAATGAGCAGTTCTTC
CDR3aa: CASRLAGGNEQFF

abundance: .
v_gene: TRBV19
d_gene: .
j_gene: TRBJ1-5
CDR3nt: TGTGCCAGTAGTATGCTTGCAGTGAGTCCTCGAAGCAATCAGCCCCAGCATTTT
CDR3aa: CASSMLAVSPRSNQPQHF

abundance: .
v_gene: TRBV4-1
d_gene: .
j_gene: TRBJ1-6
CDR3nt: TGCGCCAGCAGCCAAGCTTTTTTGGAGGGACGGTTCTCCTATAATTCACCCCTCCACTTT
CDR3aa: CASSQAFLEGRFSYNSPLHF

abundance: .
v_gene: TRBV5-1
d_gene: .
j_gene: TRBJ1-4
CDR3nt: TGCGCCAGCAGCTTGGGGACGGTAAATGAAAAACTGTTTTTT
CDR3aa: CASSLGTVNEKLFF

abundance: .
v_gene: TRBV27
d_gene: .
j_gene: TRBJ1-2
CDR3nt: TGTGCCAGCAGTCCCCATCAACCGAGTGGCTATGGCTACACCTTC
CDR3aa: CASSPHQPSGYGYTF

abundance: .
v_gene: TRBV7-2
d_gene: .
j_gene: TRBJ2-3
CDR3nt: TGTGCCAGCAGCCATTCCGGGACCCAGGGCACAGATACGCAGTATTTT
CDR3aa: CASSHSGTQGTDTQYF

abundance: .
v_gene: TRBV6-5
d_gene: .
j_gene: TRBJ2-5
CDR3nt: TGTGCCAGCAGTTATAGACAGTCCTTGGAGACCCAGTACTTC
CDR3aa: CASSYRQSLETQYF

abundance: .
v_gene: TRBV28
d_gene: .
j_gene: TRBJ2-3
CDR3nt: TGTGCCAGCAGTTTATTCCCCCAGGCCACAGATACGCAGTATTTT
CDR3aa: CASSLFPQATDTQYF

abundance: .
v_gene: TRBV6-5
d_gene: .
j_gene: TRBJ1-1
CDR3nt: TGTGCCAGCAGTTACGGCCAAAACACTGAAGCTTTCTTT
CDR3aa: CASSYGQNTEAFF

abundance: .
v_gene: TRBV30
d_gene: .
j_gene: TRBJ1-2
CDR3nt: TGTGCCTGGATGGGCTATGGCTACACCTTC
CDR3aa: CAWMGYGYTF

abundance: .
v_gene: TRBV5-1
d_gene: .
j_gene: TRBJ2-6
CDR3nt: TGCGCCAGCAGCTTGGGCGGACCCTCTGGGGCCAACGTCCTGACTTTC
CDR3aa: CASSLGGPSGANVLTF

abundance: .
v_gene: TRBV28
d_gene: .
j_gene: TRBJ2-7
CDR3nt: TGTGCCAGCAGGCCGCTTTCAGGCTTTTTCTCCTACGAGCAGTACTTC
CDR3aa: CASRPLSGFFSYEQYF

abundance: .
v_gene: TRBV2
d_gene: TRBD1
j_gene: TRBJ1-1
CDR3nt: TGTGCCAGCAGTGAAGACAGGGGTAAGAACACTGAAGCTTTCTTT
CDR3aa: CASSEDRGKNTEAFF

abundance: .
v_gene: TRBV18
d_gene: .
j_gene: TRBJ2-2
CDR3nt: TGTGCCAGCTCACCAGACACCGGGGAGCTGTTTTTT
CDR3aa: CASSPDTGELFF

abundance: .
v_gene: TRBV18
d_gene: TRBD1
j_gene: TRBJ1-4
CDR3nt: TGTGCCAGCTCCCTGGACAGGGTTAATGAAAAACTGTTTTTT
CDR3aa: CASSLDRVNEKLFF

abundance: .
v_gene: TRBV5-1
d_gene: .
j_gene: TRBJ1-4
CDR3nt: TGCGCCAGCAGCTTGAATTCAAAACTGTTTTTT
CDR3aa: CASSLNSKLFF

abundance: .
v_gene: TRBV5-1
d_gene: TRBD2
j_gene: TRBJ2-1
CDR3nt: TGCGCCAGCAGCTTCCCTAGCGGGGGTAACAATGAGCAGTTCTTC
CDR3aa: CASSFPSGGNNEQFF

abundance: .
v_gene: TRBV21-1
d_gene: .
j_gene: TRBJ1-1
CDR3nt: TGTGCCAGCAGCAATACGGCAGGGGTCATGAACACTGAAGCTTTCTTT
CDR3aa: CASSNTAGVMNTEAFF

abundance: .
v_gene: TRBV4-1
d_gene: .
j_gene: TRBJ2-3
CDR3nt: TGCGCCAGCAGCCAAGCGGGGGATACGCAGTATTTT
CDR3aa: CASSQAGDTQYF

abundance: once
v_gene: TRBV6-5
d_gene: TRBD1
j_gene: TRBJ1-1
CDR3nt: TGTGCCAGCAGCCAGACAGGGATCACTGAAGCTTTCTTT
CDR3aa: CASSQTGITEAFF

abundance: .
v_gene: TRBV6-1
d_gene: .
j_gene: TRBJ2-1
CDR3nt: TGTGCCAGCAGTGACGTAGCGTCTCGCTACAATGAGCAGTTCTTC
CDR3aa: CASSDVASRYNEQFF

abundance: few
v_gene: TRBV7-9
d_gene: TRBD1
j_gene: TRBJ1-5
CDR3nt: TGTGCCAGCAGCCCACAACAGGGGGCAGGGCAGCCCCAGCATTTT
CDR3aa: CASSPQQGAGQPQHF

abundance: .
v_gene: TRBV10-1
d_gene: TRBD2
j_gene: TRBJ2-2
CDR3nt: TGCGCCAGCAGTGATCTACCCTCTACTAGCGCCACCGGGGAGCTGTTTTTT
CDR3aa: CASSDLPSTSATGELFF

abundance: once
v_gene: TRBV7-2
d_gene: TRBD2
j_gene: TRBJ2-7
CDR3nt: TGTGCCAGCAGCCCCGGGGGACTAGCCTACGAGCAGTACTTC
CDR3aa: CASSPGGLAYEQYF

abundance: .
v_gene: TRBV18
d_gene: TRBD1
j_gene: TRBJ1-4
CDR3nt: TGTGCCAGCTCCACGACCGGGACAGGGGGGGAAAAACTGTTTTTT
CDR3aa: CASSTTGTGGEKLFF

abundance: .
v_gene: TRBV10-2
d_gene: .
j_gene: TRBJ1-1
CDR3nt: TGCGCCAGCAGTGGAATGGCGGACACTGAAGCTTTCTTT
CDR3aa: CASSGMADTEAFF

abundance: .
v_gene: TRBV15
d_gene: .
j_gene: TRBJ1-1
CDR3nt: TGTGCCACCAGCAGAGGGGCAGGATTATTGGACACTGAAGCTTTCTTT
CDR3aa: CATSRGAGLLDTEAFF

abundance: .
v_gene: TRBV7-6
d_gene: .
j_gene: TRBJ1-3
CDR3nt: TGTGCCAGCAGCTTATTCGAGGGGGACTCTGGAAACACCATATATTTT
CDR3aa: CASSLFEGDSGNTIYF

abundance: .
v_gene: TRBV6-5
d_gene: TRBD1
j_gene: TRBJ1-2
CDR3nt: TGTGCCAGCAGTTACGTGAGACAGGGGGCCTATGGCTACACCTTC
CDR3aa: CASSYVRQGAYGYTF

abundance: .
v_gene: TRBV27
d_gene: .
j_gene: TRBJ2-2
CDR3nt: TGTGCCAGCAGTAGACAGGGAGGTACCGGGGAGCTGTTTTTT
CDR3aa: CASSRQGGTGELFF

abundance: .
v_gene: TRBV19
d_gene: .
j_gene: TRBJ2-2
CDR3nt: TGTGCCAGCACTAGGACCGTGAACACCGGGGAGCTGTTTTTT
CDR3aa: CASTRTVNTGELFF

abundance: .
v_gene: TRBV6-4
d_gene: .
j_gene: TRBJ2-3
CDR3nt: TGTGCCAGCAGTGACTCGACTCAGGGTACGCAGTATTTT
CDR3aa: CASSDSTQGTQYF

abundance: .
v_gene: TRBV4-1
d_gene: .
j_gene: TRBJ1-2
CDR3nt: TGCGCCAGCAGCCAAGACGGGGAGGGCTACACCTTC
CDR3aa: CASSQDGEGYTF

abundance: few
v_gene: TRBV11-2
d_gene: .
j_gene: TRBJ1-2
CDR3nt: TGTGCCAGTTCGGTCCACTACAGGACAGATGGCTACACCTTC
CDR3aa: CASSVHYRTDGYTF

abundance: .
v_gene: TRBV12-3/TRBV12-4
d_gene: TRBD1
j_gene: TRBJ2-7
CDR3nt: TGTGCCAGCAGTTTATGGGGGACAGTCCCTGGGGGCTTC
CDR3aa: CASSLWGTVPGGF

abundance: .
v_gene: TRBV5-4
d_gene: .
j_gene: TRBJ1-4
CDR3nt: TGTGCCAGCAGCCCTCAGGGCGGACAGAATGAAAAACTGTTTTTT
CDR3aa: CASSPQGGQNEKLFF

abundance: .
v_gene: TRBV6-5
d_gene: .
j_gene: TRBJ2-5
CDR3nt: TGTGCCAGCAGTTTCCCCGGACTGGGAGAGACCCAGTACTTC
CDR3aa: CASSFPGLGETQYF

abundance: .
v_gene: TRBV27
d_gene: .
j_gene: TRBJ2-1
CDR3nt: TGTGCCTCGGGGTGGGAAAGCTCCTACAATGAGCAGTTCTTC
CDR3aa: CASGWESSYNEQFF

abundance: .
v_gene: TRBV29-1
d_gene: .
j_gene: TRBJ1-3
CDR3nt: TGCAGCGTTGGCGGGGACATAAGTGGAAACACCATATATTTT
CDR3aa: CSVGGDISGNTIYF

abundance: .
v_gene: TRBV6-5
d_gene: TRBD1
j_gene: TRBJ1-2
CDR3nt: TGTGCCAGCAGGACAACAGGGGGAGCTAACTATGGCTACACCTTC
CDR3aa: CASRTTGGANYGYTF

abundance: .
v_gene: TRBV4-3
d_gene: TRBD2
j_gene: TRBJ2-1
CDR3nt: TGCGCCAGCAGCCCACGGACTAGCGGGGGGCCAACCTACAATGAGCAGTTCTTC
CDR3aa: CASSPRTSGGPTYNEQFF

abundance: .
v_gene: TRBV7-7
d_gene: .
j_gene: TRBJ2-1
CDR3nt: TGTGCTAGCAGCTTAGTCCCGGCCCCCTACAATGAGCAGTTCTTC
CDR3aa: CASSLVPAPYNEQFF

abundance: .
v_gene: TRBV6-5
d_gene: .
j_gene: TRBJ2-7
CDR3nt: TGTGCCAGCAGTTACAGGGATGTGGCCTACGAGCAGTACTTC
CDR3aa: CASSYRDVAYEQYF